This TCR beta chain was observed in a study of radiotherapy plus CTLA-4 blockade in lung cancer. This clone was picked up a small number of times. The CDR3 is 14 residues long. The germline gives CDR1 LNHDA, CDR2 SQIVND (reference sequence). V was cut by 3 bases and J by 2 bases, with 10 bases left in between. The table came from immunoSEQ multiplex PCR; TCRdb's copy has only in-frame clones and leaves some out. The data contain 70,000 to 90,000 clones, around 79% of them singletons. The sequenced sample was peripheral blood, obtained from a patient treated with radiotherapy plus ipilimumab. The rearrangement joins TRBV19 to TRBJ1-2, with D hard to call. The sequence derives from a human donor with non-small cell lung cancer whose response to radiotherapy plus ipilimumab could not be evaluated. Some clones in this sample may be carry-over from other donors' samples. CDR3 DNA: TGTGCCAGTAGTATTAGGCGGGAAAACTATGGCTACACCTTC. This codes for CASSIRRENYGYTF.